The present T cell receptor (beta chain) was sequenced within a study of blood T cell repertoires in COVID-19. With V trimmed by 4 bases and J by 7 bases, 9 bases remained unmatched. CDR1 is KGHDR and CDR2 is SFDVKD in the germline V gene. The CDR3 loop spans 17 amino acids. Clones were read by immunoSEQ multiplex PCR, and TCRdb kept only the in-frame ones, dropping some. The sample holds about 110,000 clones, roughly 90% seen once. The chain uses TRBV24-1 and TRBJ2-1, with 13 bases identical to TRBD2. The source of this sequence is a middle-aged man with active or convalescent COVID-19. The sequenced sample was peripheral blood. For the CDR3, the DNA is TGTGCCACCAGTGACCCCGGACTAGCGGGAGCTAGTAATGAGCAGTTCTTC. The encoded protein is CATSDPGLAGASNEQFF.